The 18 T cell receptor beta chains below were found in one sample sequenced in a study of identical twins. TCRdb processed the 5' RACE reads anew with MiXCR; each CDR3 protein has one entry. The table has approximately 1.8 million distinct CDR3 sequences, around 33% seen once. Source material: cord blood. These receptors originate from a newborn girl in good health.

V usage is TRBV6-5 and J usage is TRBJ1-4, with TRBD1 as a possible D gene (5 bases). Deletions cut 6 bases from V and 5 bases from J, with 16 bases between. This CDR3 is 15 amino acids long. CDR1 and CDR2 from the germline V gene are MNHEY and SVGAGI. CDR3 loop: CASRPLEGLNEKLFF. The CDR3 nucleotides read TGTGCCAGCAGGCCCTTGGAGGGGTTGAATGAAAAACTGTTTTTT.

This clonotype has a handful of counts. V and J are TRBV18 and TRBJ1-1; D possibly corresponds to TRBD1 (5 bases). V lost 2 bases and J lost 1, with 8 bases in between. Per the germline V gene, CDR1 is KGHSH and CDR2 is LQKENI. The CDR3 loop spans 14 amino acids. DNA of the CDR3: TGTGCCAGCTCACCAGCCCAGGGGAACACTGAAGCTTTCTTT. Its translation is CASSPAQGNTEAFF.

The V gene is TRBV20-1, the J gene TRBJ2-7; D gene unclear. Germline-derived CDR1 and CDR2 are DFQATT and SNEGSKA (reference sequence). Trimming pared 4 bases from V and 4 bases from J, leaving 14 bases between. This CDR3 has 13 residues. CDR3 DNA sequence: TGCAGTGCTATCCCCATCTGGCTTTACGAGCAGTACTTC. Translation gives CSAIPIWLYEQYF.

This sequence joins TRBV28 and TRBJ1-2; TRBD1 might be the D (6 bases). CDR1 and CDR2 from the germline V gene are MDHEN and SYDVKM. V was clipped by 3 bases and J by 8 bases, with 13 bases between them. The CDR3 spans 13 residues. The CDR3 coding sequence is TGTGCCAGCAGTTTGTTAGAGGGACACGGCTACACCTTC. Protein: CASSLLEGHGYTF.

The chain carries TRBV12-3 or TRBV12-4 and TRBJ2-1; TRBD1 or TRBD2 may be the D gene (5 bases each). CDR3 length equals 14 residues. Trimming took 7 bases from V and 9 from J, leaving 19 bases between them. CDR3 sequence reads: CASKVGRPKGEQFF. Here the CDR3 DNA reads TGTGCCAGCAAAGTGGGACGGCCTAAAGGTGAGCAGTTCTTC.

The chain links TRBV29-1 to TRBJ2-1, with a weak D call TRBD1 (7 bases). The J call may be faulty, since TRBJ2-7 better matches the DNA end. Germline loops: CDR1 SQVTM, CDR2 ANQGSEA. The CDR3 sequence is 14 residues long. The CDR3 region is CSVSGGGSYNEQYF. DNA for the CDR3: TGCAGCGTCTCAGGGGGAGGCTCCTACAATGAGCAGTACTTC.

The sample holds a few counts of this clonotype. The chain links TRBV12-3 or TRBV12-4 to TRBJ1-3; D not certain. This CDR3 region has 10 residues. V lost 3 bases and J 15 bases, leaving 9 bases between the germline ends. The CDR3 DNA sequence: TGTGCCAGCAGTTTGGCTAGGAAATATTTT. Its translation is CASSLARKYF.

This rearrangement joins TRBV7-9 to TRBJ2-3; D is ambiguous. In germline, CDR1 is SEHNR, CDR2 FQNEAQ (reference sequence). The CDR3 covers 15 residues. Trimming left V 3 bases short and J 4 bases short, with 14 bases between. The CDR3 DNA follows: TGTGCCAGCAGCTTCGACGGCGGCGCCGCAGATACGCAGTATTTT. Translated, it gives CASSFDGGAADTQYF.

This clonotype was counted only a few times. This chain connects TRBV21-1 to TRBJ2-3; TRBD1 reflects the table's D call only, with no check against the DNA. TRBV21-1 is given as a pseudogene. This CDR3 is 21 amino acids long. This chain's CDR3 is CASSKEGLRTRGTGSTDTQYF. The CDR3 DNA sequence: TGTGCCAGCAGCAAAGAGGGGCTGAGAACGAGGGGCACAGGGAGTACAGATACGCAGTATTTT.

This sequence joins TRBV5-1 and TRBJ1-4; tentative D call: TRBD1 (5 bases). This CDR3 is 15 amino acids long. V gave up 4 bases and J gave up 7 bases, with 17 bases separating them. CDR1 and CDR2 from the germline V gene are SGHRS and YFSETQ. CDR3 sequence: CASSRLDGGTEKLFF. The CDR3 region has the DNA TGCGCCAGCAGCCGATTGGACGGAGGGACTGAAAAACTGTTTTTT. The entire variable domain, with the rest obtained from reference TRBV5-1 and TRBJ1-4, is as follows: KAGVTQTPRYLIKTRGQQVTLSCSPISGHRSVSWYQQTPGQGLQFLFEYFSETQRNKGNFPGRFSGRQFSNSRSEMNVSTLELGDSALYLCASSRLDGGTEKLFFGSGTQLSVL.

V gene TRBV7-9 combines with J gene TRBJ1-6, with 8 bases that match TRBD1. With 5 bases clipped from V and 7 bases from J, the junction kept 7 bases outside the gene matches. Germline loops: CDR1 SEHNR, CDR2 FQNEAQ (reference sequence). This CDR3 contains 15 residues. The CDR3 loop reads CASSRGQGQNSPLHF. The CDR3 DNA sequence: TGTGCCAGCAGCCGAGGACAGGGTCAAAATTCACCCCTCCACTTT. Filled out from reference TRBV7-9 and TRBJ1-6, the complete variable domain reads DTGVSQNPRHKITKRGQNVTFRCDPISEHNRLYWYRQTLGQGPEFLTYFQNEAQLEKSRLLSDRFSAERPKGSFSTLEIQRTEQGDSAMYLCASSRGQGQNSPLHFGNGTRLTVT.

The chain links TRBV25-1 to TRBJ2-4; possibly TRBD1 for D (5 bases). This CDR3 has 15 residues. Germline V gene sequence: CDR1 MGHDK, CDR2 SYGVNS. The V and J ends lost 0 bases and 8 bases respectively, with 14 bases between them. For the CDR3, the DNA is TGTGCCAGCAGTGAATATGGTTCAGGGCCAGACATTCAGTACTTC. Translation: CASSEYGSGPDIQYF.

This chain joins TRBV3-1 and TRBJ2-1; 13 positions agree with TRBD2. This CDR3 contains 18 residues. V lost 3 bases and J lost 4; bases outside the gene matches: 9. Germline-derived CDR1 and CDR2 are LGHDT and YNNKEL (reference sequence). CDR3 bases: TGTGCCAGCAGCCAGAGGACTAGCGGGGGCCCACTTTACAATGAGCAGTTCTTC. This gives the protein CASSQRTSGGPLYNEQFF.

The chain joins TRBV20-1 to TRBJ2-1; D is uncertain. Germline V lookup: CDR1 DFQATT, CDR2 SNEGSKA (reference sequence). The CDR3 spans 13 residues. The germline V and J ends were trimmed by 5 bases and 0 bases, with 8 bases remaining between them. CDR3: CSAGKSSYNEQFF. CDR3 bases: TGCAGTGCTGGGAAGAGCTCCTACAATGAGCAGTTCTTC.

This clonotype was observed many times. This sequence joins TRBV12-3 or TRBV12-4 and TRBJ2-3, with 8 bases aligning to TRBD2. V shed 8 bases and J 5 bases; nucleotides not matched to a gene: 12. There are 15 residues in the CDR3. In DNA form, the CDR3 reads TGTGCCAGCGGCGAATCGCCCCTAGCGGGAGATACGCAGTATTTT. Protein: CASGESPLAGDTQYF.

The V and J genes are TRBV5-1 and TRBJ1-1, with 7 bases that match TRBD1. The trim removed 3 bases at V and 10 bases at J, leaving 3 bases unmatched. Germline lookup yields CDR1 SGHRS and CDR2 YFSETQ. The CDR3 extends over 11 amino acids. CDR3 loop: CASSSQGLAFF. In nucleotides, the CDR3 is TGCGCCAGCAGCTCACAGGGGTTAGCTTTCTTT.

The chain combines TRBV20-1 with TRBJ2-7, with 7 bases matching TRBD2. With V trimmed by 4 bases and J by 7 bases, 13 bases remained unmatched. Germline V gene lookup returns CDR1 DFQATT and CDR2 SNEGSKA (reference sequence). This CDR3 is built from 14 residues. The CDR3 region is CSANLPGLGDEQYF. DNA of the CDR3: TGCAGTGCTAATCTCCCTGGACTAGGCGATGAGCAGTACTTC.

This clonotype was seen a few times. This sequence joins TRBV11-3 and TRBJ2-1, with 7 nucleotides matching TRBD1. V lost 0 bases, J lost 6 bases, and 5 bases stayed unmatched. CDR3 length: 15 residues. The V gene's germline CDR1 is SGHNT and CDR2 YENEEA. In DNA, the CDR3 is TGTGCCAGCAGCTTAGATCTCAGGGGGAGCAATGAGCAGTTCTTC. Translated, it gives CASSLDLRGSNEQFF.